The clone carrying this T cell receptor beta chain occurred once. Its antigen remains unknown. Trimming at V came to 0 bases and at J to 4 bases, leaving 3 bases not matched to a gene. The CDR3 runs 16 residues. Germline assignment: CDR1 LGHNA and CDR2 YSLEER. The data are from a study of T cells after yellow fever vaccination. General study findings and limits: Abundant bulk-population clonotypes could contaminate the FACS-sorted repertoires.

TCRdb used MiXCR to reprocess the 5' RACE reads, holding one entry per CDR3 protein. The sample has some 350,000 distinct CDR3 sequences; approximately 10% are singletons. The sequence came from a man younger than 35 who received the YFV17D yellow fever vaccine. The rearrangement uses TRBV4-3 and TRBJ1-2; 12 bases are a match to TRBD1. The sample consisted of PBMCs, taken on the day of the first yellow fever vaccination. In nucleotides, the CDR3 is TGCGCCAGCAGCCAAGAGGCGGGACAGGGGGCCTATGGCTACACCTTC. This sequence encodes CASSQEAGQGAYGYTF.